This note documents a single TCR beta chain sequence. Its antigen remains unidentified. Base-call qualities are not available, and no considerably larger clone is one nucleotide away. The sample belongs to a study of blood T cell repertoires in COVID-19 (dated by TCRdb to the early 2020s). Broadly, across the study: Samples covering the acute and convalescent phases of COVID-19 were provided by collaborators in the United States, Italy and Spain. The material from the prospective study consisted of cDNA or gDNA derived from T cells, B-cell-depleted T cells, or PBMCs. Deeply sampled blood TCRbeta repertoires from subjects exposed to, actively infected with, or recovered from COVID-19 were included in the dataset. The repertoires were released in a freely available public database meant as a resource for research on the immune response to SARS-CoV-2. The samples were drawn from the first 160 participants of the ongoing ImmuneRACE study and from 950 to 1,500 subjects provided by 6 global collaborators. The sample metadata nearly always contained a de-identified subject ID, COVID-19 status, age in years and sex. HLA class I and class II types, where available, came from metadata supplied by the sample provider rather than from assay-based typing. Study-wide conclusions, independent of this receptor: Clinical and demographic metadata were provided uncurated, with the amount varying by source and participant.

At one collaborating source in Seattle, patients were enrolled during active infection and were followed longitudinally through the course of disease. The collaborating institutions used their own protocols to collect whole blood in K2EDTA tubes. Collaborator samples were shipped for TCRbeta analysis as frozen whole blood, isolated PBMCs, or DNA extracted from either sample type. V ends up 3 bases short and J 7 bases short, with an unmatched junction base count of 17. Reading from cysteine to phenylalanine, the CDR3 counts 18 amino acids. Only CDR3 DNA remains: 54 bases, in frame from the first base. Via the germline V gene, CDR1 is MNHNS and CDR2 SASEGT. TCRbeta CDR3 regions were amplified from genomic DNA by means of the immunoSEQ Assay, a bias-controlled multiplex PCR. Concerning the study's data processing: The number of nucleated cells in each sample was estimated by amplification of reference gene primers within the assay. To quantify the absolute abundance of each unique TCRbeta CDR3 rearrangement, sequence reads were collapsed and filtered. For each sample, productive Simpson clonality was calculated as the square root of Simpson's diversity index across productive rearrangements. This immuneACCESS table, as held by TCRdb, lists in-frame sequences with V and J called but not all clones. Of the missing ones, under half trace to an unresolved V gene in checked studies; the others have no known cause. Clonal size and the V and J genes are those of that table, whereas D and trimming came from the DNA. This sample is represented by hundreds of thousands of clones; about 90% of them were singletons. In total, the top ten clones hold more than 0.7% of the sample.

Rearrangement joined TRBV6-1 to TRBJ2-1; the central 8 bases match TRBD1. The TCR originated in a man between 60 and 75 years old with COVID-19, enrolled during active disease. Material for sequencing was peripheral blood. The CDR3 region reads CASSDGRGGDRGWNEQFF. The DNA reads as follows: TGTGCCAGCAGTGATGGGCGGGGCGGAGACAGGGGATGGAATGAGCAGTTCTTC.